This T cell receptor beta chain derives from a study of blood T cell repertoires in COVID-19. Study at large: There were acute and convalescent COVID-19 samples, and they came from the United States, Italy and Spain.

Some clones are missing from TCRdb's copy, which holds only in-frame ones; the method was immunoSEQ multiplex PCR. The sample holds 360,000 or so clones, approximately 90% seen once. This CDR3 spans 12 amino acids. V shed 3 bases and J shed 6 bases, with 8 bases lying between them. Germline assignment: CDR1 SQVTM and CDR2 ANQGSEA. The sample taken for sequencing was peripheral blood. The sequence derives from a woman aged 55-69 years with COVID-19, enrolled during active disease. The genes are TRBV29-1 and TRBJ2-2; D remains unclear. CDR3 in amino acids: CSVERRSGELFF. The CDR3 DNA reads as TGCAGCGTTGAGCGCAGGTCCGGGGAGCTGTTTTTT.